This T cell receptor (beta chain) was recorded in a study of cytomegalovirus exposure and HLA in healthy donors. As for this clone: What it binds is unknown.

In the PCR, 60 Vbeta and 13 Jbeta primers were used. Some clones are missing from TCRdb's copy, which holds only in-frame ones; the method was immunoSEQ multiplex PCR. The sample contains 120,000 or so clones, 65% to 90% of which appear only once. Study observations and caveats: There were some public TCRs occurring in many donors, but most TCR sequences were rare. Being productive about 90% or about 30% of the time was typical of most TCR beta V segments in an earlier analysis. Reports indicated that the classifier achieved high specificity and sensitivity in diagnosing cytomegalovirus status.

CDR1 SGHDT and CDR2 YYEEEE come from the germline V gene. V lost 4 bases, J lost 5 bases, and 18 bases lay in between. The length of the CDR3 is 16 residues. The chain couples TRBV5-6 to TRBJ2-2; perhaps TRBD1 as D (7 bases). Sequenced material: PBMCs. The receptor was isolated from a man in his thirties or forties in good health and CMV-seronegative. The CDR3: CASSPPEGAITGELFF. The DNA for the CDR3 is TGTGCCAGCAGCCCTCCGGAGGGGGCGATTACCGGGGAGCTGTTTTTT.